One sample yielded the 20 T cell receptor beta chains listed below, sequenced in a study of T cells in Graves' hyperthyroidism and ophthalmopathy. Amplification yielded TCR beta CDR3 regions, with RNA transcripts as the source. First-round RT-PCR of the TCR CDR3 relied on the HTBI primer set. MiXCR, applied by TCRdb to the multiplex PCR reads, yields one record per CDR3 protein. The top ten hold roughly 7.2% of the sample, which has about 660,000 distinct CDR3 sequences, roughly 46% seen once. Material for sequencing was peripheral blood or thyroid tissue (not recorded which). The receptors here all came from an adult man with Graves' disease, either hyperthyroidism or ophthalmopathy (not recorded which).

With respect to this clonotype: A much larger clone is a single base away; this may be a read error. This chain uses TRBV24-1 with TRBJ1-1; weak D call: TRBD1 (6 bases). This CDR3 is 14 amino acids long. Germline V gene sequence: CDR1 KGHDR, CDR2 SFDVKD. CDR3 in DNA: TGTGACACCAGTGATCCGCTGAGGGGGGAGAGAGCTTTCTTT. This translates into CDTSDPLRGERAFF.

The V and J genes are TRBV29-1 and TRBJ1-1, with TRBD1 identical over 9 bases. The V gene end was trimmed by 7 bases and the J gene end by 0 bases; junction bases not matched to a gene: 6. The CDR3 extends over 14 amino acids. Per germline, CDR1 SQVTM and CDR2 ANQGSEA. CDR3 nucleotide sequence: TGCAGCGGGGGGACAGGGACTGTGAACACTGAAGCTTTCTTT. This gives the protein CSGGTGTVNTEAFF.

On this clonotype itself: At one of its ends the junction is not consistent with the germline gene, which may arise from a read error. The CDR3 DNA reads TGCGCCAGCAGCCATCCGCGGTCCGGCCACACGGGTGGGGAGACCCAGTACTTC. Encoded protein: CASSHPRSGHTGGETQYF. The rearrangement joins TRBV7-2 to TRBJ2-5; unclear D gene. This CDR3 contains 18 residues. Germline CDR1 reads SGHTA; CDR2 reads FQGNSA.

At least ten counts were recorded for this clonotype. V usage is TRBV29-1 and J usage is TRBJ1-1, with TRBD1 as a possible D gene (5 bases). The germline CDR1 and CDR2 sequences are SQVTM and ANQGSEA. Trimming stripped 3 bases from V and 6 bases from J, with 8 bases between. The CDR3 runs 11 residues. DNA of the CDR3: TGCAGCGTTGATAGGGGTGCTGAAGCTTTCTTT. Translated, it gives CSVDRGAEAFF.

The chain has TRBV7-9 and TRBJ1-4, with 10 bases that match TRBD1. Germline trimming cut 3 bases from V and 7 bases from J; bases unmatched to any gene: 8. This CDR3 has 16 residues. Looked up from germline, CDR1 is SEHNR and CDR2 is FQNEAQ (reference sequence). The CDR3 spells CASSLARGQGREKLFF. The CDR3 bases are TGTGCCAGCAGCTTGGCCCGGGGACAGGGGCGTGAAAAACTGTTTTTT.

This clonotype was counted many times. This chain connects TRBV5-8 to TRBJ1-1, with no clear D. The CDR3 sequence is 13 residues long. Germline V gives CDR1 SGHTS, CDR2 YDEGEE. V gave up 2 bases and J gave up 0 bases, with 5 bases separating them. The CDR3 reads CASSFTLNTEAFF. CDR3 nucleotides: TGTGCCAGCAGCTTTACCTTGAACACTGAAGCTTTCTTT. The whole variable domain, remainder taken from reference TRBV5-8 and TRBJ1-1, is EAGVTQSPTHLIKTRGQQATLRCSPISGHTSVYWYQQALGLGLQFLLWYDEGEERNRGNFPPRFSGRQFPNYSSELNVNALELEDSALYLCASSFTLNTEAFFGQGTRLTVV.

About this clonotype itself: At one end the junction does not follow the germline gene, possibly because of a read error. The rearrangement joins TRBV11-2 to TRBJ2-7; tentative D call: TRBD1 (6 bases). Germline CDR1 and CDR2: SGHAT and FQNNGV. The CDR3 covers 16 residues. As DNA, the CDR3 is TGCGCCAGCAGCCAAGGGGGAAGGTCCTCTTCCTACGAGCAGTACTTC. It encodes CASSQGGRSSSYEQYF.

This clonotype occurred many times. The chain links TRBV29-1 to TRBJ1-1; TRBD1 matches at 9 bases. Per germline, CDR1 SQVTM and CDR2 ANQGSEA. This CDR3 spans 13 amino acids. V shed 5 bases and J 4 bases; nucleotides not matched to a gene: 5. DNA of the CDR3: TGCAGCGTTACAGGGGGCACGGTCACTGAAGCTTTCTTT. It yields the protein CSVTGGTVTEAFF.

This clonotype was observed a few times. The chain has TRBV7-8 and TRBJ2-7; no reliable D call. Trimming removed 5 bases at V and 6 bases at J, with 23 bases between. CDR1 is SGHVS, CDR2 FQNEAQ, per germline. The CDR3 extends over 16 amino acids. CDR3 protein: CASSPANPGPFSEQYF. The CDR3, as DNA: TGTGCCAGCAGCCCCGCCAATCCTGGACCTTTCTCCGAGCAGTACTTC.

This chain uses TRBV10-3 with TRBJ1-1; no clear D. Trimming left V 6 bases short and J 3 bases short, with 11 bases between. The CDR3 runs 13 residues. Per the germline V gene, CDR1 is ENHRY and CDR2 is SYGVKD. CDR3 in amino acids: CAIRNRDDTEAFF. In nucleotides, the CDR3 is TGTGCCATCAGGAATAGGGATGACACTGAAGCTTTCTTT.

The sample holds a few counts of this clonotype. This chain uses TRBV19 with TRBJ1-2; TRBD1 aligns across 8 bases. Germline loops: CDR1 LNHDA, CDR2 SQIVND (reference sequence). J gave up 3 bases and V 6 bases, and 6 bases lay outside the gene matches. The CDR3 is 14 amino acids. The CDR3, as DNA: TGTGCCAGTAGACCAGCGACAGGGGACTATGGCTACACCTTC. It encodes CASRPATGDYGYTF. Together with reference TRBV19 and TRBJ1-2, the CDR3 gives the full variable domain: DGGITQSPKYLFRKEGQNVTLSCEQNLNHDAMYWYRQDPGQGLRLIYYSQIVNDFQKGDIAEGYSVSREKKESFPLTVTSAQKNPTAFYLCASRPATGDYGYTFGSGTRLTVV.

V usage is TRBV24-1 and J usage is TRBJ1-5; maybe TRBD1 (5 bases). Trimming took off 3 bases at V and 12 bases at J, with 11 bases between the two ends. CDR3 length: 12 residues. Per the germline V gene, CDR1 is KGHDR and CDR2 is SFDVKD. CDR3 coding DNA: TGTGCCACCAGTGATGGGGGATGGGACCAGCATTTT. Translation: CATSDGGWDQHF.

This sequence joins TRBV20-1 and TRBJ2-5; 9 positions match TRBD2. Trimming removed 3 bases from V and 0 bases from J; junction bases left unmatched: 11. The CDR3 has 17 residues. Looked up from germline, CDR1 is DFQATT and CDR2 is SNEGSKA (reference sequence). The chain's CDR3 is CSASRDSGGMYQETQYF. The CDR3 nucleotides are TGCAGTGCTAGTAGGGATAGCGGGGGAATGTACCAAGAGACCCAGTACTTC.

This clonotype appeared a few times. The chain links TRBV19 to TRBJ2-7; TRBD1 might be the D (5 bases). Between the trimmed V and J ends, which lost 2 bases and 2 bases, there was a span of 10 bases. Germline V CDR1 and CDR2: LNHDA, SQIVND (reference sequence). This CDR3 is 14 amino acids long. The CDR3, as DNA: TGTGCCAGTAGTATAAACAGGAACACCTACGAGCAGTACTTC. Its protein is CASSINRNTYEQYF.

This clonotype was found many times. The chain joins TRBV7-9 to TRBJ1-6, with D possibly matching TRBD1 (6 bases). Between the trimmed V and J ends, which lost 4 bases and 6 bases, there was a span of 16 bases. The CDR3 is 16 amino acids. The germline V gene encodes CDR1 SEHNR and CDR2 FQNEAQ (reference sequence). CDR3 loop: CASSSHDLQGNSPLHF. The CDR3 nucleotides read TGTGCCAGCAGCTCGCACGACCTACAGGGTAATTCACCCCTCCACTTT.

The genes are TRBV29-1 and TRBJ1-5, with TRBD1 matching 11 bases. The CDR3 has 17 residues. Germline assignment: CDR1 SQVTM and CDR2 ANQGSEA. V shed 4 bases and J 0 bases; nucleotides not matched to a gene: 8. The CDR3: CSVVEGQGDYSNQPQHF. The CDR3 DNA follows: TGCAGCGTTGTAGAGGGACAGGGGGATTATAGCAATCAGCCCCAGCATTTT.

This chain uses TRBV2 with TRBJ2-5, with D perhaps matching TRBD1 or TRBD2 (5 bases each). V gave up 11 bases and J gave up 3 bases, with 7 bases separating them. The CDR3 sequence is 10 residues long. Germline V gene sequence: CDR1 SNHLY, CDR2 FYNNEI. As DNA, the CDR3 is TGTGCCGGGGGAGAAGAGACCCAGTACTTC. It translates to CAGGEETQYF.

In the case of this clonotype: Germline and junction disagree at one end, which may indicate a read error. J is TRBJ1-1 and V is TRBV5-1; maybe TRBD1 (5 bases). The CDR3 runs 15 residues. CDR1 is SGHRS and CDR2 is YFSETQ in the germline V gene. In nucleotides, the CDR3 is TGCGTCAGCAGCAAACGTGACAGTGAGAACACTGAAGCTTTCTTT. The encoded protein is CVSSKRDSENTEAFF.

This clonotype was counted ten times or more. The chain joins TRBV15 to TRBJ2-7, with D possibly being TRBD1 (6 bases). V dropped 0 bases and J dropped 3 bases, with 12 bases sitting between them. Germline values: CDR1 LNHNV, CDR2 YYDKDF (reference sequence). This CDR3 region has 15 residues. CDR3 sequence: CATSRDLDSHYEQYF. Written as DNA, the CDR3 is TGTGCCACCAGCAGAGATCTGGACAGTCACTACGAGCAGTACTTC.

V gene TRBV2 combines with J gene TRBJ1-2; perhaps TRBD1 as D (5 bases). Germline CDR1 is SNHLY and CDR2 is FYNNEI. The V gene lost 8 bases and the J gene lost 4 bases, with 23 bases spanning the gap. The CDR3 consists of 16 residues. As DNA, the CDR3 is TGTGCCAGCTCACCACCGAGCAGACGAGGGGCCTATGGCTACACCTTC. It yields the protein CASSPPSRRGAYGYTF.